At least ten counts were recorded for the clone carrying this T cell receptor beta chain. The data were obtained in a study of T cells in Graves' hyperthyroidism and ophthalmopathy. Uncontrolled infection, other autoimmune disease, pregnancy or lactation excluded patients. Extraction of PBMCs used roughly 9.3 ml of fresh peripheral blood. RNA transcripts provided the source from which TCR beta CDR3 regions were amplified. The primer set for the first-round RT-PCR of the TCR CDR3 was HTBI. MiXCR, applied by TCRdb to the multiplex PCR reads, yields one record per CDR3 protein. Here the sample spans about 560,000 distinct CDR3 sequences, over 15% being singletons. The sample consisted of blood. The TCR comes from a woman between 18 and 29 years old with Graves' hyperthyroidism.

This chain's CDR3 is CSVVRGNYGYTF. CDR3 coding DNA: TGCAGCGTTGTGAGGGGGAACTATGGCTACACCTTC. The V gene is TRBV29-1, the J gene TRBJ1-2, with D maybe TRBD1 (6 bases). The CDR3 covers 12 residues. Germline CDR1 and CDR2: SQVTM and ANQGSEA. V was pared by 4 bases and J by 2 bases, with 8 bases between.